This T cell receptor beta chain was identified during a study of Ad26.COV2.S vaccination and SARS-CoV-2 variants (dated by TCRdb to about 2021). Study-level background: Vaccine-arm donors were drawn from COV1001, a multicentre, randomized, double-blind, placebo-controlled phase I-IIa trial of Ad26.COV2.S in healthy adults. Dosing of Ad26.COV2.S was intramuscular, at either 5x10^10 or 1x10^11 viral particles, delivered as one shot or as two shots spaced 56 days apart. The specificity and breadth of SARS-CoV-2-reactive T cell receptors after Ad26.COV2.S vaccination were assessed by TCRbeta repertoire sequencing. The TCR-sequenced set comprised around 30 samples: approximately 20 Ad26.COV2.S vaccine recipients, 5 placebo recipients and 8 SARS-CoV-2 convalescent individuals. Trial participants were randomized into five groups of five: low-dose or high-dose Ad26.COV2.S given once or twice, or placebo on both occasions. Investigators remained blinded to trial group allocation during experiments and outcome assessment.

The immunoSEQ Assay was the method used to sequence TCRbeta CDR3 regions. After extraction, genomic DNA underwent amplification by bias-controlled multiplex PCR, followed by high-throughput sequencing. Per the authors' processing: To quantify the absolute abundance of every unique TCRbeta CDR3 region, sequences were collapsed and filtered. Usable DNA was measured by amplifying reference genes present in all nucleated cells, and TCRbeta template counts were normalized to that usable DNA to estimate T cell fraction. Repertoire TCRs were annotated as SARS-CoV-2-specific when V gene, CDR3 amino acid sequence and J gene were exactly matched to a known reactive TCR set. The reference SARS-CoV-2 TCR set was obtained from MIRA and was filtered for enrichment in COVID-19-positive ImmuneCODE repertoires, whereby public or cross-reactive TCRs were removed. Using the MIRA antigens, annotated TCRs were further analysed by specific ORF or by position within an ORF. Breadth was defined as annotated unique rearrangements over total unique productive rearrangements; depth was the summed frequency of those rearrangements. Two-sided Wilcoxon rank-sum tests were applied when comparing TCR breadth between groups. TCRdb holds this immuneACCESS table with in-frame rearrangements only. Some clones are missing; in checked studies, unresolved V genes explain under half, and the rest has no known cause. That table supplies the V and J calls and clone size; D and trimming were determined from the DNA. Present in this sample are around 250,000 clones, around 88% of which were seen just once. Jointly, the top ten make up just under 3% of the sample.

Explained via the paper, the treatment or condition label denotes: roughly 19 received Ad26.COV2.S at low or high dose, single or two shots; about 5 received placebo; per-sample allocation not given. For vaccine and placebo recipients, repertoires were sequenced using samples collected on day 63 after the first injection. Cohort 1b enrolled some 25 adults aged 18-55 years at a single site in Boston, USA, between 29 July and 7 August 2020. Ad26.COV2.S was a replication-incompetent adenovirus type 26 vector expressing a prefusion-stabilized SARS-CoV-2 spike protein from the original Wuhan strain. General conclusions and limits of the study: Spike-specific TCR breadth was higher in Ad26.COV2.S recipients than in placebo recipients (P = 0.0014). It was noted by the authors that total T cell responses may have been underestimated by the TCR breadth and depth analyses. The study was not powered for comparison of responses between vaccine doses or regimens. After vaccination, substantial breadth of spike-specific CD8+ and CD4+ T cell responses was reported. Non-spike TCR breadth was comparable between vaccine and placebo recipients, consistent with the vaccine containing only spike.

Measured from the cysteine to the phenylalanine, the CDR3 is 17 residues long. Left in the record is the CDR3 DNA by itself, 51 bases read in frame from the first base. CDR1 and CDR2 (SEHNR, FQNEAQ) derive from the germline V gene (reference sequence). The V and J ends are trimmed by 5 bases and 6 bases, leaving 26 bases between them. On this clone itself: The antigen this receptor binds is unknown. The sample holds no much larger clone one base away, and base qualities are not on file.

The chain links TRBV7-9 with TRBJ2-7; the D gene remains uncertain. This specimen consisted of peripheral blood, obtained in a trial of Ad26.COV2.S vaccine versus placebo. The TCR originated in a person aged 18-65 years who received the Ad26.COV2.S COVID-19 vaccine or a placebo. This receptor has the CDR3 CASSLLNYFDGSGEQYF. DNA sequence: TGTGCCAGCAGCCTCCTAAATTACTTCGACGGGTCTGGCGAGCAGTACTTC.